Below, 29 T cell receptor beta chains from the same sample are listed, as sequenced in a study of blood T cell repertoires in COVID-19. Method: immunoSEQ multiplex PCR; TCRdb's copy keeps in-frame clones and lacks some. The table lists about 87,000 clones, about 85% of them singletons, with roughly 3.2% in the top ten. The sequenced sample was peripheral blood. The receptors originated from a woman at least 80 years old with COVID-19, enrolled during active disease.

The chain is built from TRBV7-9 and TRBJ2-1, with 9 bases fitting TRBD2. The germline gives CDR1 SEHNR, CDR2 FQNEAQ (reference sequence). The CDR3 spans 15 residues. V was pared by 3 bases and J by 6 bases, with 6 bases of the junction left unmatched. For the CDR3, the DNA is TGTGCCAGCAGCTTGGTTAGCGGGAGCGCCAATGAGCAGTTCTTC. Residues: CASSLVSGSANEQFF.

The rearrangement links TRBV6-2 or TRBV6-3 to TRBJ1-2; unclear D gene. This CDR3 has 13 amino acids. CDR1 MNHEY and CDR2 SVGEGT come from the germline V gene. The V end lost 4 bases, the J end lost 6 bases, and 12 bases lay between the germline ends. The CDR3 reads CASSSTELDGYTF. CDR3 sequence (DNA): TGTGCCAGCAGTTCGACTGAATTGGATGGCTACACCTTC.

The chain carries TRBV7-6 and TRBJ2-6, with D possibly TRBD1 on 5 matching bases. Germline V gene data show CDR1 as SGHVS and CDR2 as FNYEAQ. V was shortened by 1 base and J by 1 base, with 8 bases between the two germline ends. The CDR3 covers 16 residues. The CDR3 loop is CASSLEDSSGANVLTF. The CDR3 nucleotides are TGTGCCAGCAGCTTAGAAGACAGTTCTGGGGCCAACGTCCTGACTTTC.

V usage is TRBV10-3 and J usage is TRBJ1-5; D call uncertain. Germline values: CDR1 ENHRY, CDR2 SYGVKD. V gave up 1 base and J gave up 5 bases, with 6 bases separating them. The length of the CDR3 is 13 residues. The CDR3 loop is CAISEFRDQPQHF. The CDR3 DNA reads TGTGCCATCAGTGAGTTCCGGGATCAGCCCCAGCATTTT.

V usage is TRBV25-1 and J usage is TRBJ2-2; D is perhaps TRBD2 (6 bases). Trimming took off 8 bases at V and 6 bases at J, with 19 bases between the two ends. The CDR3 consists of 15 residues. CDR1 is MGHDK, CDR2 SYGVNS, per germline. CDR3 coding DNA: TGTGCCAGCCTTCGGGAGCCTGCGGACGCCGGGGAGCTGTTTTTT. It specifies CASLREPADAGELFF.

J is TRBJ1-5 and V is TRBV15; D is undetermined. The V gene's germline CDR1 is LNHNV and CDR2 YYDKDF (reference sequence). The CDR3 has 14 amino acids. Trimming took 7 bases from V and 0 from J, leaving 10 bases between them. CDR3 residues: CATTNSYSNQPQHF. The DNA of the CDR3 is TGTGCCACCACCAACTCATATAGCAATCAGCCCCAGCATTTT.

The chain has TRBV28 and TRBJ2-1; the match to TRBD2 covers 9 bases. Losses at the gene ends were 10 bases for V and 4 bases for J; bases not matched to a gene: 8. Germline V gene sequence: CDR1 MDHEN, CDR2 SYDVKM. This CDR3 is built from 14 residues. The DNA for the CDR3 is TGTGCCATCAAGGGGCGGGAGGGTTACAATGAGCAGTTCTTC. Its protein is CAIKGREGYNEQFF.

The CDR3 DNA reads TGTGCCAGCAGCCTGGGACAGGGGGAGACAGAACAGTACTTC. Its translation: CASSLGQGETEQYF. The V call is TRBV5-6, the J call TRBJ2-7; 11 positions match TRBD1. V gave up 4 bases and J gave up 10 bases; unmatched junction bases: 10. Per germline, CDR1 SGHDT and CDR2 YYEEEE. The CDR3 covers 14 residues.

V is TRBV30 and J is TRBJ1-2; D is undetermined. Germline CDR1 GTSNPN, CDR2 SVGIG (reference sequence). V was shortened by 4 bases and J by 5 bases, with 14 bases between the two germline ends. The CDR3 length is 13 residues. CDR3 bases: TGTGCCTGGACCGGAGGAAGGGTATATGGCTACACCTTC. This encodes CAWTGGRVYGYTF.

The J gene is TRBJ1-5, the V gene TRBV19; 9 bases align to TRBD1. The junction had 1 base not matched to a gene; V was cut back by 4 bases and J by 6 bases. CDR1 and CDR2 (germline): LNHDA, SQIVND (reference sequence). The CDR3 has 13 amino acids. The CDR3 DNA reads TGTGCCAGTAGTACACAGGGGGCTCAGCCCCAGCATTTT. Translating gives CASSTQGAQPQHF.

The chain employs TRBV6-5 and TRBJ2-7; 7 bases are shared with TRBD2. V was clipped by 0 bases and J by 3 bases; unmatched bases: 2. The CDR3 consists of 14 residues. The germline V gene encodes CDR1 MNHEY and CDR2 SVGAGI. CDR3 amino acids: CASSYSRGVYEQYF. The CDR3 nucleotides read TGTGCCAGCAGTTACTCACGGGGGGTCTACGAGCAGTACTTC.

CDR3 bases: TGTGCCAGCAGTCAACTCCCGGGACAGCTCCTCGACGGGCAGTACTTC. Translation: CASSQLPGQLLDGQYF. This rearrangement joins TRBV27 to TRBJ2-7; 7 bases align to TRBD1. The CDR3 is 16 amino acids. Germline V gives CDR1 MNHEY, CDR2 SMNVEV (reference sequence). V was clipped by 5 bases and J by 9 bases; unmatched bases: 19.

The V gene is TRBV5-4, the J gene TRBJ2-7; no clear D. V was clipped by 0 bases and J by 2 bases, with 9 bases between them. This CDR3 region has 14 residues. Germline V gene data show CDR1 as SGHNT and CDR2 as YYREEE (reference sequence). DNA for the CDR3: TGTGCCAGCAGCTTGGAGTTAGTCCCCTACGAGCAGTACTTC. It translates to CASSLELVPYEQYF.

This clone was observed once. This chain connects TRBV4-1 to TRBJ2-2; 12 nucleotides agree with TRBD1. Trimming took 4 bases from V and 9 from J; bases not matched to a gene: 3. Germline CDR1 and CDR2: MGHRA and YSYEKL. The CDR3 covers 14 residues. The DNA of the CDR3 is TGCGCCAGCAGCCTCGGGACAGGGGGCCGGGAGCTGTTTTTT. Protein product: CASSLGTGGRELFF.

The chain employs TRBV20-1 and TRBJ2-7, with D possibly being TRBD1 (5 bases). Trimming stripped 5 bases from V and 3 bases from J, with 8 bases between. Germline CDR1 and CDR2: DFQATT and SNEGSKA (reference sequence). The CDR3 covers 11 residues. CDR3 residues: CSAWTLYEQYF. CDR3 coding DNA: TGCAGTGCTTGGACACTCTACGAGCAGTACTTC.

Comments on this clone: Within the sample, other DNA sequences also encode this same CDR3. J is TRBJ2-7 and V is TRBV7-2, with no clear D. The CDR3 extends over 11 amino acids. Germline V gene lookup returns CDR1 SGHTA and CDR2 FQGNSA. V was shortened by 5 bases and J by 4 bases, with 6 bases between the two germline ends. The CDR3 nucleotides read TGTGCCAGCAGCCCACTTTACGAGCAGTACTTC. Translating it yields CASSPLYEQYF.

CDR3 sequence reads: CASEPGGGVGDTQYF. For the CDR3, the DNA is TGTGCCAGCGAGCCAGGCGGGGGGGTGGGAGATACGCAGTATTTT. The chain employs TRBV11-2 and TRBJ2-3; 9 bases line up with TRBD2. The CDR3 has 15 amino acids. Germline assignment: CDR1 SGHAT and CDR2 FQNNGV. J gave up 5 bases and V 8 bases, and 11 bases lay outside the gene matches.

This clone appeared once. This chain links TRBV18 with TRBJ2-1; 7 nucleotides match TRBD2. V shed 1 base, J shed 5 bases, and the junction held 5 bases outside the gene matches. CDR3 size: 15 residues. Germline CDR1 reads KGHSH; CDR2 reads LQKENI. In DNA form, the CDR3 reads TGTGCCAGCTCACCACTGGCGGGAGAACACAATGAGCAGTTCTTC. Encoded protein: CASSPLAGEHNEQFF.

V is TRBV3-1 (or the pseudogene TRBV3-2) and J is TRBJ1-3, with D unclear. This CDR3 has 14 residues. V lost 4 bases to trimming and J lost 6 bases, with 13 bases between them. Germline V CDR1 and CDR2: LGHDT, YNNKEL (reference sequence). The CDR3, as DNA: TGTGCCAGCAGCCCGGTGACCTGGGCAAACACCATATATTTT. Translated, it gives CASSPVTWANTIYF.

The rearrangement uses TRBV18 and TRBJ2-1; TRBD1 is a possible D gene (5 bases). Germline V gives CDR1 KGHSH, CDR2 LQKENI. The CDR3 spans 14 residues. V lost 5 bases to trimming and J lost 8 bases, with 16 bases between them. CDR3 loop: CASSETRVSDEQFF. The CDR3 DNA reads as TGTGCCAGCTCAGAAACCAGGGTTTCCGATGAGCAGTTCTTC.

The chain joins TRBV7-8 to TRBJ2-5, with D possibly being TRBD2 (7 bases). CDR1 and CDR2 from the germline V gene are SGHVS and FQNEAQ. V was pared by 6 bases and J by 2 bases, with 22 bases between. The CDR3 consists of 17 residues. CDR3 protein: CASRGRHRGAWQETQYF. The CDR3 DNA reads as TGTGCCAGCAGGGGTCGGCATCGGGGGGCCTGGCAAGAGACCCAGTACTTC.

This chain links TRBV18 with TRBJ1-4; 9 bases map to TRBD1. The V segment lost 6 bases and the J segment 7 bases; nucleotides outside the gene matches: 9. CDR3 length equals 15 residues. Germline loops: CDR1 KGHSH, CDR2 LQKENI. CDR3 loop: CASSRGQGTTEKLFF. CDR3 DNA sequence: TGTGCCAGCTCCAGGGGACAGGGCACGACTGAAAAACTGTTTTTT.

V and J are TRBV7-6 and TRBJ2-5; TRBD2 matches 8 bases. Germline CDR1 and CDR2: SGHVS and FNYEAQ. V trimming: 5 bases; J trimming: 1 base; junction bases outside the gene matches: 9. The CDR3 consists of 16 residues. Written as DNA, the CDR3 is TGTGCCAGCAGCATCCAAGCGGGGGCACTCCAAGAGACCCAGTACTTC. Its translation is CASSIQAGALQETQYF. Full variable domain (remainder filled in from reference TRBV7-6 and TRBJ2-5): GAGVSQSPRYKVTKRGQDVALRCDPISGHVSLYWYRQALGQGPEFLTYFNYEAQQDKSGLPNDRFSAERPEGSISTLTIQRTEQRDSAMYRCASSIQAGALQETQYFGPGTRLLVL.

The chain couples TRBV7-3 to TRBJ2-3; TRBD2 aligns across 14 bases. This CDR3 has 18 residues. Germline V gene lookup returns CDR1 SGHTA and CDR2 FQGTGA. The ends lost 2 bases at V and 0 bases at J; junction bases unmatched: 4. The CDR3 spells CASSLWGTSGGSTDTQYF. The CDR3 region has the DNA TGTGCCAGCAGCTTATGGGGGACTAGCGGGGGTAGCACAGATACGCAGTATTTT.

The chain has TRBV5-8 and TRBJ2-7; D is ambiguous. Deletions cut 4 bases from V and 2 bases from J, with 7 bases between. The CDR3 is made up of 12 amino acids. CDR1 and CDR2 (germline): SGHTS, YDEGEE. This CDR3 is CASSGGTYEQYF. Here the CDR3 DNA reads TGTGCCAGCAGCGGCGGCACCTACGAGCAGTACTTC.

The V call is TRBV7-9, the J call TRBJ2-7; tentatively, D is TRBD1 (5 bases). Germline values: CDR1 SEHNR, CDR2 FQNEAQ (reference sequence). The length of the CDR3 is 12 residues. With 4 bases removed from V and 7 bases from J, the gap between germline ends came to 11 bases. CDR3 sequence reads: CASSSQGFEQYF. The DNA for the CDR3 is TGTGCCAGCAGCTCCCAGGGTTTTGAGCAGTACTTC. Looking up the rest from reference TRBV7-9 and TRBJ2-7 gives the full variable domain: DTGVSQNPRHKITKRGQNVTFRCDPISEHNRLYWYRQTLGQGPEFLTYFQNEAQLEKSRLLSDRFSAERPKGSFSTLEIQRTEQGDSAMYLCASSSQGFEQYFGPGTRLTVT.

The chain links TRBV6-5 to TRBJ2-3; weak D call: TRBD2 (6 bases). The CDR3 runs to 11 residues. The germline gives CDR1 MNHEY, CDR2 SVGAGI. The V end was cut by 8 bases, the J end by 6 bases, with 9 bases between. CDR3 nucleotide sequence: TGTGCCAGCTTGAGCGGGGATACGCAGTATTTT. Protein product: CASLSGDTQYF.

This clone was observed a handful of times. This chain uses TRBV15 with TRBJ2-7; 12 positions agree with TRBD2. V shed 3 bases, J shed 1 base, and the junction held 13 bases outside the gene matches. Germline-derived CDR1 and CDR2 are LNHNV and YYDKDF (reference sequence). The CDR3 is 19 residues long. The DNA of the CDR3 is TGTGCCACCAGCAGCATAGCTTCAGGACTAGCGGGAAAGTCCTACGAGCAGTACTTC. Its translation is CATSSIASGLAGKSYEQYF.

The CDR3 nucleotides read TGCGCCAGCAGCGAACAGGGGGCCTATGGCTACACCTTC. Amino acid sequence: CASSEQGAYGYTF. The V call is TRBV5-1, the J call TRBJ1-2; 9 bases are shared with TRBD1. Germline CDR1 SGHRS, CDR2 YFSETQ. The CDR3 covers 13 residues. V lost 4 bases and J lost 4; bases outside the gene matches: 2.